This T cell receptor beta chain stems from a study of T cell responses to AZD1222 COVID-19 vaccine. Here immunoSEQ multiplex PCR was the method, and the copy in TCRdb shows in-frame clones only, minus some. The repertoire consists of 100,000 to 120,000 clones, with 94% occurring once and the leading ten covering about 3%. Between the trimmed V and J ends, which lost 2 bases and 3 bases, there was a span of 10 bases. CDR1 is LNHNV and CDR2 is YYDKDF in the germline V gene (reference sequence). The CDR3 has 15 residues. The rearrangement uses TRBV15 and TRBJ1-4; D is unclear. The receptor comes from an adult who received the AZD1222 COVID-19 vaccine. The source was peripheral blood, collected 28 days after the second AZD1222 dose. CDR3 sequence reads: CATSRSGSSNEKLFF. CDR3 bases: TGTGCCACCAGCAGAAGCGGGAGTTCTAATGAAAAACTGTTTTTT.